Listed below are T cell receptor beta chains from one sample, sequenced in a study of human T cells and chemical hapten exposure. From the RACE reads, TCRdb called clonotypes with MiXCR, one entry per CDR3 protein. The sample gives a few hundred thousand distinct CDR3 sequences, about 5% of which show up once; about 8.2% is in the top ten. The starting material was whole blood, obtained in connection with sensitization to the hapten diphenylcyclopropenone (DPC). The receptor set was obtained from a woman aged 18-29 years with alopecia areata. Some clones in this sample may be carry-over from other donors' samples. Each CDR3 is given without its conserved first and last residue.

V gene	J gene	CDR3 protein
TRBV24-1	TRBJ1-2	ATSDTYRDHGYT
TRBV3-1	TRBJ1-4	ASSRDPSEKLF
TRBV6-5	TRBJ2-5	ASSDYGTGQETQY
TRBV5-6	TRBJ2-3	ASSLREEALDTQY
TRBV2	TRBJ1-1	ASSRRGAVTEAF
TRBV4-2	TRBJ2-2	ASSQDRRSAGELF
TRBV20-1	TRBJ1-2	SARPGQGDYGYT
TRBV7-2	TRBJ1-6	ASSLQPGPNSPLH
TRBV7-2	TRBJ2-3	ASSPRLAGGTDTQY
TRBV7-2	TRBJ2-3	ASSLRDIDTQY
TRBV12-3/TRBV12-4	TRBJ2-7	ASSLQAGTYEQY
TRBV20-1	TRBJ1-2	SARDRTAYGYT
TRBV7-4	TRBJ2-3	ASSSYPPRTSGRHSTDTQY
TRBV28	TRBJ2-4	ASSLSTGSNIQY
TRBV3-1	TRBJ1-2	ASSQERQGLNYGYT
TRBV25-1	TRBJ2-7	ASIFRYIFSYEQY
TRBV7-2	TRBJ2-7	ASSLQRGATYEQY
TRBV5-1	TRBJ2-7	ASSSAVTSSYEQY
TRBV6-5	TRBJ2-3	ASSQLAGSTDTQY
TRBV19	TRBJ2-3	ASGTGADTQY
TRBV7-6	TRBJ1-2	ASSLTRTSSSYGYT
TRBV18	TRBJ1-1	ASSRFGQSVDTEAF
TRBV20-1	TRBJ2-4	SAHPTSGAVQAKNIQY
TRBV20-1	TRBJ1-5	SARDPFRGGNQPQH
TRBV5-4	TRBJ2-2	ASSLTGRTGELF
TRBV7-2	TRBJ1-1	ASSLEAGPNTEAF
TRBV6-1	TRBJ2-7	ASSVAGATYEQY
TRBV10-3	TRBJ2-7	AISEQGSFYEQY
TRBV25-1	TRBJ2-1	ASSQGGGSYNEQF
TRBV7-9	TRBJ2-3	ASSKPGVQDTQY
TRBV10-3	TRBJ2-3	AIKPGQGAMNTQY
TRBV7-9	TRBJ1-3	ASSLSGRTGNTIY
TRBV28	TRBJ1-5	ASSYGQGYSNQPQH
TRBV4-3	TRBJ2-2	ASSQDGPGELF
TRBV18	TRBJ2-3	ASSPEADTDTQY
TRBV6-5	TRBJ2-1	ATLRRDRYNEQF
TRBV7-2	TRBJ1-6	ASSAPGPRNSPLH
TRBV5-1	TRBJ2-2	ASSLLNLNTGELF
TRBV7-9	TRBJ1-6	ASSPGQGVPLH
TRBV27	TRBJ2-1	ASSSGQVSSYNEQF
TRBV13	TRBJ1-3	ASRSTGNSGNTIY
TRBV6-5	TRBJ1-1	ASTLGLSTEAF
TRBV27	TRBJ1-1	ASYQTGGGGTEAF